The text below deals with one TCR beta chain. Antigen: not known. The data stem from a study of shared clonotypes between healthy human individuals. Study-wide results and limits: When compared with the clonotypes that were shared by all four sorted-subset donors, the non-shared clonotypes turned out to have lower generation probabilities.

Only in-frame clones appear in the TCRdb table, and some are missing; sequencing was by immunoSEQ multiplex PCR. The sample lists about 2,500,000 clones; around nine tenths were seen once. Trimming at V came to 2 bases and at J to 0 bases, leaving 4 bases not matched to a gene. The CDR3 is 16 residues long. CDR1 and CDR2 (germline): SGHNT, YYREEE (reference sequence). Donors comprised only Caucasian adults living in Nashville, Tennessee. The clonotype comes from a young man in good health. V usage is TRBV5-4 and J usage is TRBJ2-1; 8 nucleotides line up with TRBD2. Sequenced input: naive CD4+ T cells sorted from blood. Subset: CD45RA+ positively selected. CDR3 nucleotides: TGTGCCAGCAGCTTCCCAGCGGGAGCCTCCTACAATGAGCAGTTCTTC. Translated: CASSFPAGASYNEQFF.